The clone carrying this TCR beta chain was seen a single time. Its specificity is not known. The CDR3 runs to 14 residues. Germline V gene sequence: CDR1 LGHDT, CDR2 YNNKEL (reference sequence). With V trimmed by 4 bases and J by 8 bases, 10 bases remained unmatched. The record originates from a study of T cell responses to AZD1222 COVID-19 vaccine. General study findings and limits: Within unmutated variant regions lay the reported targets of nearly half of spike-specific TCRs.

Libraries were prepared by immunoSEQ multiplex PCR; TCRdb keeps only in-frame clonotypes and omits some of them. The table records about 120,000 clones, approximately 85% of them present only once. The TCR comes from an adult in good health. The starting material was peripheral blood, obtained on day 0 of MenACWY control vaccination. The chain is built from TRBV3-1 (or the pseudogene TRBV3-2) and TRBJ1-2, with 7 bases lining up with TRBD1. Written as DNA, the CDR3 is TGTGCCAGCAGCCGAAAGGGGGCGTCCAACGGCTACACCTTC. The encoded protein is CASSRKGASNGYTF.